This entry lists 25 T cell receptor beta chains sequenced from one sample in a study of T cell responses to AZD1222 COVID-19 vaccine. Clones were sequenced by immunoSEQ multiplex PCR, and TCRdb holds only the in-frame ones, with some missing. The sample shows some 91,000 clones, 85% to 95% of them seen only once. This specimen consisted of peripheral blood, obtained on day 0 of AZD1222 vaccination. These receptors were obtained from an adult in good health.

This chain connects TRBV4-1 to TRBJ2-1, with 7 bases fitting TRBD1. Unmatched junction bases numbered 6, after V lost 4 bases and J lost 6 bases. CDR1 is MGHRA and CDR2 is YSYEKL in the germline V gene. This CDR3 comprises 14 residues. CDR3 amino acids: CASSPDDRANEQFF. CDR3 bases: TGCGCCAGCAGCCCGGACGACAGGGCCAATGAGCAGTTCTTC.

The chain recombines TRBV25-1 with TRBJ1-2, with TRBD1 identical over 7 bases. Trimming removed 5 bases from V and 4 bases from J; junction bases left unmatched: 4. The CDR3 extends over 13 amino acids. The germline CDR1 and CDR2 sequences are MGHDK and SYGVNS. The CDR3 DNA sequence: TGTGCCAGCAGTCCCGGGACAGTCTATGGCTACACCTTC. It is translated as CASSPGTVYGYTF.

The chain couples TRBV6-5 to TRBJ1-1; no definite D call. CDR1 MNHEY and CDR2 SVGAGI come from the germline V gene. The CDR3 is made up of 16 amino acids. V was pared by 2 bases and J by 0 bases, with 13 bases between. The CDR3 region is CASSYRRPPMNTEAFF. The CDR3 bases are TGTGCCAGCAGTTACCGGAGGCCGCCTATGAACACTGAAGCTTTCTTT.

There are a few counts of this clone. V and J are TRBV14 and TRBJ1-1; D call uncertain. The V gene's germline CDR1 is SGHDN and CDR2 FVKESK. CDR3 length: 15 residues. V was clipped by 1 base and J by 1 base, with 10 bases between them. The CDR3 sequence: CASSQGGSGNTEAFF. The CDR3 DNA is TGTGCCAGCAGCCAAGGTGGTTCCGGGAACACTGAAGCTTTCTTT.

The CDR3 loop reads CASSPEGRTEAFF. The CDR3 DNA reads TGTGCCAGCAGCCCCGAGGGCAGGACTGAAGCTTTCTTT. The V and J genes are TRBV5-4 and TRBJ1-1; D uncertain. The CDR3 extends over 13 amino acids. Trimming shortened V by 4 bases and J by 5 bases, and 12 bases separated the two germline ends. The germline V gene encodes CDR1 SGHNT and CDR2 YYREEE (reference sequence).

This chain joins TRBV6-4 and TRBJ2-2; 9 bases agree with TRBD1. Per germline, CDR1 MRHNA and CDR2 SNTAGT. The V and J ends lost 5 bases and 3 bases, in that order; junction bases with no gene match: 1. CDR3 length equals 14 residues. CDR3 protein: CASSTGGDTGELFF. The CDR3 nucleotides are TGTGCCAGCAGTACAGGGGGCGACACCGGGGAGCTGTTTTTT.

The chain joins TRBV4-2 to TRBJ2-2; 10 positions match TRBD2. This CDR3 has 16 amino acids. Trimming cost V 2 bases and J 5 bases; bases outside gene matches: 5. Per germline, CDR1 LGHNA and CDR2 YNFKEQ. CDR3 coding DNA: TGTGCCAGCAGCCAACCTAGCGGGAGATTGACCGGGGAGCTGTTTTTT. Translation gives CASSQPSGRLTGELFF.

The CDR3 loop reads CASSVEGYGYTF. CDR3 bases: TGTGCCAGCAGCGTAGAAGGGTATGGCTACACCTTC. The rearrangement uses TRBV9 and TRBJ1-2; the D is unclear. In germline, CDR1 is SGDLS, CDR2 YYNGEE. V was pared by 0 bases and J by 5 bases, with 5 bases between. The CDR3 is 12 amino acids.

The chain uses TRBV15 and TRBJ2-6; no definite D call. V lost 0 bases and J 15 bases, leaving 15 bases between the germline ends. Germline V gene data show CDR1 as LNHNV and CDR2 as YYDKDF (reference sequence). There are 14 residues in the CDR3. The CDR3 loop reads CATSRDQAGQPLTF. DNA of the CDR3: TGTGCCACCAGCAGAGATCAAGCCGGGCAACCCCTGACTTTC. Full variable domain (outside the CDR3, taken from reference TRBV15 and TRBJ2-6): DAMVIQNPRYQVTQFGKPVTLSCSQTLNHNVMYWYQQKSSQAPKLLFHYYDKDFNNEADTPDNFQSRRPNTSFCFLDIRSPGLGDTAMYLCATSRDQAGQPLTFGAGSRLTVL.

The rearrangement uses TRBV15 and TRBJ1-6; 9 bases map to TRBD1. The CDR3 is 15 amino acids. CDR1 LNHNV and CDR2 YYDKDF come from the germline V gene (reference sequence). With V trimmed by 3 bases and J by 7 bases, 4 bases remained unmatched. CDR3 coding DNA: TGTGCCACCAGCAGGACCGGGACAGGGAATTCACCCCTCCACTTT. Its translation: CATSRTGTGNSPLHF.

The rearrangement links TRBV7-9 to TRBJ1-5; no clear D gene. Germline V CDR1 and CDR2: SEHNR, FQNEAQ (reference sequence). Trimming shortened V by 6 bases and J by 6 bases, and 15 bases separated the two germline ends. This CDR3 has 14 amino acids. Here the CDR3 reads CASSPGGRGQPQHF. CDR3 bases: TGTGCCAGCAGTCCAGGTGGCCGGGGTCAGCCCCAGCATTTT.

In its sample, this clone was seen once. In DNA, the CDR3 is TGTGCCATCAGTTCACAGGGGTCCGGAAACACCATATATTTT. This codes for CAISSQGSGNTIYF. V gene TRBV10-3 combines with J gene TRBJ1-3; TRBD1 agrees at 7 bases. Losses at the gene ends were 5 bases for V and 4 bases for J; bases not matched to a gene: 5. CDR1 and CDR2 from the germline V gene are ENHRY and SYGVKD. CDR3 length: 14 residues.

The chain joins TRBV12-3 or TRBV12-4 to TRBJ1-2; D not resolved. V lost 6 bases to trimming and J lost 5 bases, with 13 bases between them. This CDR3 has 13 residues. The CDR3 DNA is TGTGCCAGCAGCCAGAGAGCGAGTTATGGCTACACCTTC. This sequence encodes CASSQRASYGYTF.

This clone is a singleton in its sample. The chain's CDR3 is CASGGPGNTIYF. The CDR3 DNA reads as TGTGCCAGTGGCGGTCCTGGAAACACCATATATTTT. The chain links TRBV19 to TRBJ1-3, with D unresolved. V gave up 8 bases and J gave up 2 bases, with 7 bases separating them. The CDR3 runs 12 residues. Per germline, CDR1 LNHDA and CDR2 SQIVND (reference sequence).

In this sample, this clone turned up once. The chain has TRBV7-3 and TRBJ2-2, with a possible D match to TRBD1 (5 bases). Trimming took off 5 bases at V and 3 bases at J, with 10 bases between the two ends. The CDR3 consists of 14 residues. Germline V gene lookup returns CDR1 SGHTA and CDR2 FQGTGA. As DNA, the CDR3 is TGTGCCAGCAGCGAAGGACACGACACCGGGGAGCTGTTTTTT. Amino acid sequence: CASSEGHDTGELFF.

This CDR3 reads CASSHAGGDTQYF. CDR3 DNA: TGTGCCAGCAGCCATGCAGGGGGGGATACGCAGTATTTT. The V and J genes are TRBV3-1 (or the pseudogene TRBV3-2) and TRBJ2-3; the D gene is possibly TRBD1 (7 bases). The germline V gene encodes CDR1 LGHDT and CDR2 YNNKEL (reference sequence). This CDR3 is built from 13 residues. V was trimmed by 3 bases and J by 6 bases, leaving 10 bases between them.

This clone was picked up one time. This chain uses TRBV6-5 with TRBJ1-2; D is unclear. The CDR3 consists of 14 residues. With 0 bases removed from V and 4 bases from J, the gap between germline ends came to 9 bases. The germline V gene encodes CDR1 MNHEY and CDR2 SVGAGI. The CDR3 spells CASSYSTELYGYTF. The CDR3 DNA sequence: TGTGCCAGCAGTTACTCGACGGAGCTCTATGGCTACACCTTC.

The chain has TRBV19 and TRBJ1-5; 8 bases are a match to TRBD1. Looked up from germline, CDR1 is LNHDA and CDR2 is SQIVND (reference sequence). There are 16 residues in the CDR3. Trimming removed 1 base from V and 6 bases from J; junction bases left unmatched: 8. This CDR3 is CASSIAGGARIQPQHF. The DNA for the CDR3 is TGTGCCAGTAGTATAGCAGGGGGCGCGCGGATTCAGCCCCAGCATTTT.

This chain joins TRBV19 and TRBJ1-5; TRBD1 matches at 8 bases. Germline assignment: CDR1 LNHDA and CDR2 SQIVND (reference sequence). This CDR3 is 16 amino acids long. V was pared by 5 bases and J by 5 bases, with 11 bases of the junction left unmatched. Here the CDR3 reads CASSPLMTGVYQPQHF. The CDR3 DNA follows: TGTGCCAGTAGTCCGCTAATGACAGGGGTTTATCAGCCCCAGCATTTT.

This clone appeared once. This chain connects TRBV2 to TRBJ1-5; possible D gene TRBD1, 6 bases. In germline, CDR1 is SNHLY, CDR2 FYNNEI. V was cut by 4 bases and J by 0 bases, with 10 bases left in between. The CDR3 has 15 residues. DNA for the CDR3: TGTGCCAGCAGTGTCCAGGGGTATAGCAATCAGCCCCAGCATTTT. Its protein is CASSVQGYSNQPQHF.

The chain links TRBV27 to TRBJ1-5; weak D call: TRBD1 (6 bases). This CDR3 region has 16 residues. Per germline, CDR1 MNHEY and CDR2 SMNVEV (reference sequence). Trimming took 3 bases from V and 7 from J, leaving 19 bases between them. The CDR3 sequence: CASSFLGQITGQPQHF. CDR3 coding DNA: TGTGCCAGCAGTTTCTTGGGACAAATCACGGGGCAGCCCCAGCATTTT.

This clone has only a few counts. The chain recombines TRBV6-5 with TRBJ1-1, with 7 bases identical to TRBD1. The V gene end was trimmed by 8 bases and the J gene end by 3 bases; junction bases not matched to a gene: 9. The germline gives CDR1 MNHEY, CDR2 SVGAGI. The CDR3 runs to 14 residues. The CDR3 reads CASSSTGIYTEAFF. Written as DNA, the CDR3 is TGTGCCAGCTCCTCGACAGGGATTTACACTGAAGCTTTCTTT.

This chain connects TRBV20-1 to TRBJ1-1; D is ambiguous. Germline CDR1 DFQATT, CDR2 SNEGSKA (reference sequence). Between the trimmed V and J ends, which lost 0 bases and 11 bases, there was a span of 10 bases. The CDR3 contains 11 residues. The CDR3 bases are TGCAGTGCTAGAGAGGACCAAGACGCTTTCTTT. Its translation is CSAREDQDAFF.

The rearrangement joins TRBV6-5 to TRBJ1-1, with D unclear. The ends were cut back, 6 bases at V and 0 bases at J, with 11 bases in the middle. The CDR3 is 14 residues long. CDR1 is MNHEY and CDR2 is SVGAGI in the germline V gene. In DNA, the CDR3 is TGTGCCAGCAGGAGGCGGGGTTTGAACACTGAAGCTTTCTTT. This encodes CASRRRGLNTEAFF.

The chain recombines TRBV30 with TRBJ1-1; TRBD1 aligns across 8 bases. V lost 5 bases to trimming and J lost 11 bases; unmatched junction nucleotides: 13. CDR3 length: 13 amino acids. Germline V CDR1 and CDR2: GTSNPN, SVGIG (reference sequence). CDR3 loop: CAWDLGQGLGAFF. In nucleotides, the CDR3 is TGTGCCTGGGACTTAGGACAGGGTTTGGGGGCTTTCTTT.